The clone carrying this T cell receptor beta chain was recorded many times. TCRdb itself ran the 5' RACE reads through MiXCR, one entry per CDR3 protein. This sample yields 41,000 or so distinct CDR3 sequences, of which around 4.5% are seen a single time; approximately 8.5% belongs to the top ten. This record comes from a study of T cells of healthy individuals. CDR1 is MGHRA, CDR2 YSYEKL, per germline. This CDR3 is built from 15 residues. Trimming removed 0 bases from V and 2 bases from J, with 10 bases in between. This rearrangement joins TRBV4-1 to TRBJ2-5; TRBD2 might be the D (5 bases). This receptor was identified in a human donor in good health. CDR3 sequence reads: CASSQDVVAQETQYF. CDR3 coding DNA: TGCGCCAGCAGCCAAGATGTGGTAGCGCAAGAGACCCAGTACTTC.